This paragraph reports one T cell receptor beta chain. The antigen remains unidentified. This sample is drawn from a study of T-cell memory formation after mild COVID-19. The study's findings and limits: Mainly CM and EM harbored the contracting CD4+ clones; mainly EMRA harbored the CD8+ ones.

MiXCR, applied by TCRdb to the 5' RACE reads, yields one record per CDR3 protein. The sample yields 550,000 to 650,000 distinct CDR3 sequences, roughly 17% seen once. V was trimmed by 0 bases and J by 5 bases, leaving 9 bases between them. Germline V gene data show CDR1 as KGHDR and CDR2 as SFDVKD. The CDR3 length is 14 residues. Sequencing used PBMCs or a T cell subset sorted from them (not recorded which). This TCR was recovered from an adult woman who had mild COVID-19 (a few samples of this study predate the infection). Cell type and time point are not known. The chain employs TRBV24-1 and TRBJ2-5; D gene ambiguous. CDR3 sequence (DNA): TGTGCCACCAGTGATTTGAACAGTCGGGAGACCCAGTACTTC. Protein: CATSDLNSRETQYF.